Listed below are T cell receptor beta chains from one sample, sequenced in a study of T-cell memory formation after mild COVID-19. MiXCR, applied by TCRdb to the 5' RACE reads, yields one record per CDR3 protein. This table has 410,000 or so distinct CDR3 sequences, more than 20% appearing once. Material: PBMCs or a T cell subset sorted from them (not recorded which). The receptors shown here come from an adult woman who had mild COVID-19 (a few samples of this study predate the infection). Cell type and time point are not known. The CDR3 runs from the conserved cysteine through the conserved F or W. A D gene is named only where the DNA matches it firmly. A clone size is listed for some rows: how often the clone was seen (once, few, many), or a class if it is expanded.

V gene	D gene	clone size	J gene	CDR3 DNA	CDR3 protein
TRBV2	TRBD1	once	TRBJ1-5	TGTGCCAGCATGCACGACAGGGGCGGCAATCAGCCCCAGCATTTT	CASMHDRGGNQPQHF
TRBV3-1	NA	few	TRBJ1-1	TGTGCCAGCAGCCTCGCGTACGAAGCTTTCTTT	CASSLAYEAFF
TRBV29-1	NA	few	TRBJ1-2	TGCAGCGGGAGAACAGGAGACTATGGCTACACCTTC	CSGRTGDYGYTF
TRBV19	TRBD1	NA	TRBJ1-4	TGTGCCAGTAGGGACAGGGGGCACCCAACTTCTATTGCAACTAATGAAAAACTGTTTTTT	CASRDRGHPTSIATNEKLFF
TRBV15	NA	few	TRBJ2-2	TGTGCCACCCAGGGACGGAACACCGGGGAGCTGTTTTTT	CATQGRNTGELFF
TRBV9	TRBD1	NA	TRBJ2-2	TGTGCCAGCAGCGGAACCGGGACAGGGGTGGCCGGGGAGCTGTTTTTT	CASSGTGTGVAGELFF
TRBV7-3	NA	NA	TRBJ1-2	TGTGCCAGCAGTCTCGATGCTGACTATGGCTACACCTTC	CASSLDADYGYTF
TRBV18	NA	few	TRBJ2-7	TGTGCCAGCTCACCACCCAGGGCGCTCTACGAGCAGTACTTC	CASSPPRALYEQYF
TRBV29-1	TRBD1	NA	TRBJ2-3	TGCAGCGTAGAGGACAGGAACTTCACAGATACGCAGTATTTT	CSVEDRNFTDTQYF
TRBV7-2	NA	few	TRBJ1-2	TGTGCCAGCAGCTTACTGACATTTGGCTACACCTTC	CASSLLTFGYTF
TRBV5-1	TRBD1	few	TRBJ2-1	TGCGCCAGCAGGCAAGGGACAGGGGGTTACAATGAGCAGTTCTTC	CASRQGTGGYNEQFF
TRBV9	NA	few	TRBJ2-5	TGTGCCAGCAGCGCTTTTCAAGGGGGGACGGAGACCCAGTACTTC	CASSAFQGGTETQYF
TRBV27	TRBD1	few	TRBJ1-2	TGTGCCAGCAGTCCGACAGGGGGCGGTTGGGGCTACACCTTC	CASSPTGGGWGYTF
TRBV11-3	NA	NA	TRBJ2-7	TGTGCCAGCAGCCGTGGTCGGGACGAGCAGTACTTC	CASSRGRDEQYF
TRBV29-1	NA	few	TRBJ1-1	TGCAGCGTGGTAGCAGGGGAGGACACTGAAGCTTTCTTT	CSVVAGEDTEAFF
TRBV4-3	NA	NA	TRBJ2-3	TGCGCCAGCAGCCAATCCTTTCCAGATACGCAGTATTTT	CASSQSFPDTQYF
TRBV6-5	NA	few	TRBJ2-7	TGTGCCAGCAGTTACGCCGGGACGCCTGAGCAGTACTTC	CASSYAGTPEQYF
TRBV30	NA	few	TRBJ1-3	TGTGCCTGGAGTGAGGGTGGAAACACCATATATTTT	CAWSEGGNTIYF
TRBV5-1	NA	NA	TRBJ2-5	TGCGCCAGCAGAGAAACAGGGCGCTGGGTGGAGACCCAGTACTTC	CASRETGRWVETQYF
TRBV3-1	NA	NA	TRBJ1-5	TGTGCCAGCAGCCAAGTACCCCAGCCCCAGCATTTT	CASSQVPQPQHF
TRBV20-1	TRBD1	few	TRBJ2-7	TGCAGTGCTAGTGTGGGACAGTACGAGCAGTACTTC	CSASVGQYEQYF
TRBV6-6	NA	many	TRBJ2-7	TGTGCCAGCAGCGGGAGCTCCTACGAGCAGTACTTC	CASSGSSYEQYF
TRBV5-4	TRBD2	few	TRBJ2-2	TGTGCCAGCAGCTTGGGCGGGACTAGCGCGACCGGGGAGCTGTTTTTT	CASSLGGTSATGELFF
TRBV27	TRBD1	NA	TRBJ2-5	TGTGCCAGCAGTATCCAGGGGGCAGAGACCCAGTACTTC	CASSIQGAETQYF
TRBV7-3	NA	few	TRBJ1-2	TGTGCCAGCAGCTTGGCCAGGGGACGGGGCTACACCTTC	CASSLARGRGYTF
TRBV29-1	TRBD1	NA	TRBJ2-1	TGCAGCGTTGATCTAGGTCCAGGGGGCATTACCTACAATGAGCAGTTCTTC	CSVDLGPGGITYNEQFF
TRBV7-9	NA	few	TRBJ2-7	TGTGCCAGCAGCTTAGGCCTAGGGCAGTACTTC	CASSLGLGQYF
TRBV14	NA	NA	TRBJ1-1	TGTGCCAGCAGCCACCCCGGGAGCGAGACTGAAGCTTTCTTT	CASSHPGSETEAFF